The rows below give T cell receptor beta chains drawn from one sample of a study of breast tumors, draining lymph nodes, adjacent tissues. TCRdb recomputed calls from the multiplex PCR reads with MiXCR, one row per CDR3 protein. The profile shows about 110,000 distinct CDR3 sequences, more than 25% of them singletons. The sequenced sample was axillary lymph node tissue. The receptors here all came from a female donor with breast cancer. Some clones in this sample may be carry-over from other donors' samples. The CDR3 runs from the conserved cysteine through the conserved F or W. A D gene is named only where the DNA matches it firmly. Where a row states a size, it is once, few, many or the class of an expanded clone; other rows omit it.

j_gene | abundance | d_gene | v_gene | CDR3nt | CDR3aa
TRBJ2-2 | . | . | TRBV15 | TGTGCCACCAGCAGCGGGGGAACGAACACCGGGGAGCTGTTTTTT | CATSSGGTNTGELFF
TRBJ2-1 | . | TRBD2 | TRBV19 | TGTGCCAGTAAGACTCTAGCGGGGGGGAGTGCCTACAATGAGCAGTCCTTC | CASKTLAGGSAYNEQSF
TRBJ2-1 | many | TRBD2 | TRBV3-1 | TGTGCCAGCAGCCAAGTGGGACTAGCGGCCAATGAGCAGTTCTTC | CASSQVGLAANEQFF
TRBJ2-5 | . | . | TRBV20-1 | TGCAGTGCTAGACATCGAGAGACCCAGTCCTTC | CSARHRETQSF
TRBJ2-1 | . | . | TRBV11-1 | TGTGCCAGCAGTTACGGATCAGGGGCGGAGGAGCAGTTCTTC | CASSYGSGAEEQFF
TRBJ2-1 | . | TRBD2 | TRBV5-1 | TGCGCCAGCAGCTTGGGGGCGGGAGTCACAGATACGCAGTTCTTC | CASSLGAGVTDTQFF
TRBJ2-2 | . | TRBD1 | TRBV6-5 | TGTGCCAGCAGACACGGGACAGCGAACACCGGGGAGCTGTTTTTT | CASRHGTANTGELFF
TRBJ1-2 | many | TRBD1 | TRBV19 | TGTGCCAGTAGAAGGGGACAGGGTTCTAACTATGGCTACACCTTC | CASRRGQGSNYGYTF
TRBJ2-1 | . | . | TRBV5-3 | TGTGCCAGTAGTATAGAAGAGGGAGGATCCTACAATGAGCAGTTCTTC | CASSIEEGGSYNEQFF
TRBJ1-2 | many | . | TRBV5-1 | TGCGCCAGCAGCCTGGGAGGGCAGAACTATGGCTACACCTTC | CASSLGGQNYGYTF
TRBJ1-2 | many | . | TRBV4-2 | TGTGCCAGCAGCCAAGATCGTCAAGCTAACTATGGCTACACCTTC | CASSQDRQANYGYTF
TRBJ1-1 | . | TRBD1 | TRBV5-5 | TGTGCCAGCAGGAGGGACAGGGGGCGGTTGGGCACTGAAGCTTTCTTT | CASRRDRGRLGTEAFF
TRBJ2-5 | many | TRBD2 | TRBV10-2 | TGCGCCAGCTATTCGCGGACTAGCGGCAGTGAGACCCAGTACTTC | CASYSRTSGSETQYF
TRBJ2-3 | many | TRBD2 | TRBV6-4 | TGTGCCAGCAGCACAACTAGCGAAACAGATACGCAGTATTTT | CASSTTSETDTQYF
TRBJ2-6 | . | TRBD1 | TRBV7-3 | TGTGTCAGCAGCCTACAGGGGGCTGGGGCCAACGTCCTGACCTTC | CVSSLQGAGANVLTF
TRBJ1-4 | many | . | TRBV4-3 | TGCGCCAGCAGCCAAGATCCCCGGCGGAAGGGTACCCTCACTAATGAAAAACTGTTTTTT | CASSQDPRRKGTLTNEKLFF
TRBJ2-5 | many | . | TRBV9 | TGTGCCAGCAGCACTGGAGGACAGCAAGAGACCCAGTACTTC | CASSTGGQQETQYF
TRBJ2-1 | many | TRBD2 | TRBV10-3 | TGTGCCATCAGTGAGGGCGGGGGGGAGTACAATGAGCAGTTCTTC | CAISEGGGEYNEQFF
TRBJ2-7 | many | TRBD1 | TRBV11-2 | TGTGCCAGCAGCTTAGGGGACAGACCCTCCTACGAGCAGTACTTC | CASSLGDRPSYEQYF
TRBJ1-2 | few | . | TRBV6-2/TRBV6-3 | TGTGCCAGCAGAGACCAAGGGGTAGGCTACACCTTC | CASRDQGVGYTF
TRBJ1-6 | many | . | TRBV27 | TGTGCCAGCAGTTTATCCGCAGGGAGCTCCTATAATTCACCCCTCCACTTT | CASSLSAGSSYNSPLHF
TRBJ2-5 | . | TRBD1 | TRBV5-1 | TGCGCCAGCAGCTTGGGACAGGGCCTGGAGACCCAGTACTTC | CASSLGQGLETQYF
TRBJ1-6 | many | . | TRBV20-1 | TGCAGTGCTAGAGTCGGACAGTGGATGGATGCCCTCCACTTT | CSARVGQWMDALHF
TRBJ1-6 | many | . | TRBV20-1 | TGCAGTGCTAGAGATCAGTGGAACACGAGCTCCTATAATTCACCCCTCCACTTT | CSARDQWNTSSYNSPLHF
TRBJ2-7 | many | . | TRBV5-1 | TGCGCCAGCAGCTTGGGGCAGACCTCTGTCGAGCAGTACTTC | CASSLGQTSVEQYF
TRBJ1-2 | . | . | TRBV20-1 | TGCAGTGCTAGACCGGGGGGAGGAGACTATGGCTACACCTTC | CSARPGGGDYGYTF
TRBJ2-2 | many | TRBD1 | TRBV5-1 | TGCGCCAGCACGGACAGGGGCACCACCGGGGAGCTGTTTTTT | CASTDRGTTGELFF
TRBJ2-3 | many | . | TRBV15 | TGTGCCACCACGGCGGGGTTTGACACAGATACGCAGTATTTT | CATTAGFDTDTQYF
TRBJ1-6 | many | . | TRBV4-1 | TGCGCCAGCAGCCTAATCGGACGGTATAATTCACCCCTCCACTTT | CASSLIGRYNSPLHF
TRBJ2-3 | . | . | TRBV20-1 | TGCAGTGCTAGAGCGGAGAGGGCCCTCACAGATACGCAGTATTTT | CSARAERALTDTQYF
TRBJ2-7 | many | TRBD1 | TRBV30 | TGTGCCTGGAGCGCCGGGACAGGGGTCGAGCAGTACTTC | CAWSAGTGVEQYF
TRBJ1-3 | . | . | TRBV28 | TGTGCCAGCAACTCAGACAGTTACTCTGGAAACACCATATATTTT | CASNSDSYSGNTIYF
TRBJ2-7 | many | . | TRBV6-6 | TGTGCCAGCACCCGGGGTCCCAGCGTGGTTTACGAGCAGTACTTC | CASTRGPSVVYEQYF
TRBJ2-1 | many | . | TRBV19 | TGTGCCAGTAGCCCAGGGTTGGGGAGTGAGCAGTTCTTC | CASSPGLGSEQFF
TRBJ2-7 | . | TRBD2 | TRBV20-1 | TGCAGTGCTAGTCCTTGGGCTAGCGGGAGGGCCGAGCAGTACTTC | CSASPWASGRAEQYF